Listed here is a single T cell receptor beta chain. Its target is unknown. This sample is part of a study of T cell responses to AZD1222 COVID-19 vaccine. Study-wide context: Second-dose recipients at about 4 or about 12 weeks were treated as one pooled group.

The V end lost 5 bases, the J end lost 14 bases, and 21 bases lay between the germline ends. Per the germline V gene, CDR1 is MNHEY and CDR2 is SVGAGI. The CDR3 totals 14 residues. Findings and caveats of the study: Reports say nearly half of spike-specific TCRs go after unmutated variant regions.

Data came from immunoSEQ multiplex PCR; TCRdb stores just in-frame clones and leaves some out. The repertoire holds about 120,000 clones, with around nine tenths as singletons. This receptor was taken from an adult in good health. This sample comprised peripheral blood, obtained on day 0 of AZD1222 vaccination. The chain carries TRBV6-5 and TRBJ1-4, with a possible D match to TRBD1 (6 bases). Here the CDR3 reads CASSPLVLRGGLFF. In DNA, the CDR3 is TGTGCCAGCAGTCCCCTAGTGCTGAGGGGGGGGCTGTTTTTT.